This TCR beta chain comes out of a study of blood T cell repertoires in COVID-19. V lost 4 bases and J lost 6; bases outside the gene matches: 11. From germline, CDR1 is SGHNT and CDR2 YENEEA. The CDR3 spans 15 residues. The protocol was immunoSEQ multiplex PCR, while the TCRdb copy is restricted to in-frame clones and leaves out a portion. The table lists around 270,000 clones, 80% to 95% of them singletons. The origin of this receptor is a person between 18 and 35 years old with COVID-19, enrolled during active disease. Material for sequencing was peripheral blood. The gene calls are TRBV11-3 and TRBJ1-2, with 7 bases that match TRBD1. This CDR3 is CASSSRTGGGDGYTF. CDR3 coding DNA: TGTGCCAGCAGCTCACGGACAGGTGGTGGGGATGGCTACACCTTC.